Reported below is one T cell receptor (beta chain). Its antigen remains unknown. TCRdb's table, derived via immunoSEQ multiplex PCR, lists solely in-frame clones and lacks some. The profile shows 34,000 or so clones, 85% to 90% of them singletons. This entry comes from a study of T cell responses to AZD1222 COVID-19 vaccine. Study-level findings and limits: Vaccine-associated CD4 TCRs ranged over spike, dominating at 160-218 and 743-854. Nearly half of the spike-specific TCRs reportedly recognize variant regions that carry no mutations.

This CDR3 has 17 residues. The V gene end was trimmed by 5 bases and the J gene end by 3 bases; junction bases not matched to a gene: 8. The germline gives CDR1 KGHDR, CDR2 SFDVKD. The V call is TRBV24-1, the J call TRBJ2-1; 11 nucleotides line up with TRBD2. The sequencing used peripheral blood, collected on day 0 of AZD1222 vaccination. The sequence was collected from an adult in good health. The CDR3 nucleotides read TGTGCCACCAGTGTTTTAACCGGGACTAGCGGCTACAATGAGCAGTTCTTC. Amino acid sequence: CATSVLTGTSGYNEQFF.